This TCR beta chain appears in the sequencing data of a study of T cell responses to AZD1222 COVID-19 vaccine. Findings and limits, study-wide: Donors were largely white British and mainly female; clonal diversity was possibly underestimated. Seropositivity was recorded at baseline in only a handful of AZD1222 recipients.

In regard to this clone: Its antigen is undetermined.

With V trimmed by 2 bases and J by 7 bases, 9 bases remained unmatched. Germline CDR1 reads SGHDN; CDR2 reads FVKESK. This CDR3 has 16 amino acids. Generated by immunoSEQ multiplex PCR, the TCRdb table keeps only in-frame clones and is missing some. Of some 180,000 clones listed, 87% are singletons. This specimen consisted of peripheral blood, obtained 28 days after the second AZD1222 dose. The chain combines TRBV14 with TRBJ2-2; 8 bases are shared with TRBD1. This TCR came from an adult who received the AZD1222 COVID-19 vaccine. CDR3 residues: CASSQRDRGGGGELFF. The CDR3, as DNA: TGTGCCAGCAGCCAACGAGACAGGGGAGGAGGCGGGGAGCTGTTTTTT.